The 20 T cell receptor beta chains below come from one sample, sequenced in a study of PD-1 blockade in mismatch repair-deficient tumors. Assay used: immunoSEQ multiplex PCR; TCRdb lists only in-frame clones, some missing. The sample records about 79,000 clones, approximately 78% being singletons. Sequences were derived from peripheral blood, sampled 44 weeks after starting pembrolizumab. The receptors derive from an adult with mismatch repair-deficient cancer.

V gene TRBV10-1 combines with J gene TRBJ2-3; TRBD1 might be the D (6 bases). The CDR3 covers 14 residues. The ends were cut back, 4 bases at V and 2 bases at J, with 10 bases in the middle. The germline V gene encodes CDR1 WNHNN and CDR2 SYGVQD (reference sequence). For the CDR3, the DNA is TGCGCCAGCAGTGCCAGGGGATCCACAGATACGCAGTATTTT. Its translation: CASSARGSTDTQYF.

The table lists this clone with a few counts. The CDR3 DNA reads as TGTGCCTGGAATCCGTTAGGGTCTGGGGCCAACGTCCTGACTTTC. Translated: CAWNPLGSGANVLTF. This sequence joins TRBV30 and TRBJ2-6; D gene uncertain. The CDR3 consists of 15 residues. The germline V gene has CDR1 GTSNPN and CDR2 SVGIG (reference sequence). Trimming left V 4 bases short and J 1 base short, with 11 bases between.

The chain is built from TRBV7-9 and TRBJ1-4, with 7 bases identical to TRBD1. Trimming at V came to 5 bases and at J to 3 bases, leaving 6 bases not matched to a gene. Germline V gene sequence: CDR1 SEHNR, CDR2 FQNEAQ (reference sequence). The CDR3 spans 15 residues. The CDR3 is CASSDGQAPNEKLFF. The DNA for the CDR3 is TGTGCCAGCAGCGACGGACAGGCTCCTAATGAAAAACTGTTTTTT.

J is TRBJ2-7 and V is TRBV7-8; 7 bases are a match to TRBD2. Germline trimming cut 5 bases from V and 7 bases from J; bases unmatched to any gene: 14. This CDR3 spans 15 amino acids. Germline V gives CDR1 SGHVS, CDR2 FQNEAQ. CDR3 sequence (DNA): TGTGCCAGCAGCCCACGGGCGGGAGTAGGATGGGAGCAGTACTTC. Translation: CASSPRAGVGWEQYF.

This chain uses TRBV27 with TRBJ2-2; 16 nucleotides line up with TRBD2. Germline V gives CDR1 MNHEY, CDR2 SMNVEV (reference sequence). With 6 bases clipped from V and 4 bases from J, the junction kept 11 bases outside the gene matches. CDR3 size: 19 residues. In DNA, the CDR3 is TGTGCCAGCAGCCTAGGACGGGGACTAGCGGGAGGGCTCACCGGGGAGCTGTTTTTT. It specifies CASSLGRGLAGGLTGELFF.

V is TRBV5-1 and J is TRBJ2-3; TRBD1 aligns across 10 bases. The V gene's germline CDR1 is SGHRS and CDR2 YFSETQ. J lost 3 bases, V lost 4 bases, and 2 bases had no gene match. The CDR3 extends over 14 amino acids. CDR3 sequence reads: CASSPGQGTDTQYF. The CDR3 DNA reads TGCGCCAGCAGCCCGGGACAGGGGACAGATACGCAGTATTTT.

This clone was seen once. The V and J genes are TRBV11-3 and TRBJ1-2, with no clear D. CDR3 size: 11 residues. Germline V gene sequence: CDR1 SGHNT, CDR2 YENEEA. The V gene lost 1 base and the J gene lost 8 bases, with 5 bases spanning the gap. For the CDR3, the DNA is TGTGCCAGCAGCTTAGGGCAGGGCTACACCTTC. Translation: CASSLGQGYTF.

This clone has a handful of counts. The chain combines TRBV30 with TRBJ2-2, with D tentatively TRBD1 (5 bases). Germline V gene data show CDR1 as GTSNPN and CDR2 as SVGIG (reference sequence). This CDR3 has 14 amino acids. Trimming shortened V by 4 bases and J by 1 base, and 10 bases separated the two germline ends. CDR3 DNA sequence: TGTGCCTGGACACTAAGGGGGAACACCGGGGAGCTGTTTTTT. Encoded protein: CAWTLRGNTGELFF.

This chain connects TRBV25-1 to TRBJ2-5, with TRBD2 as a possible D gene (6 bases). Germline V gives CDR1 MGHDK, CDR2 SYGVNS. The V end was cut by 3 bases, the J end by 3 bases, with 14 bases between. The CDR3 sequence is 15 residues long. This CDR3 is CASSEGPSVEETQYF. As DNA, the CDR3 is TGTGCCAGCAGTGAGGGTCCTAGCGTGGAAGAGACCCAGTACTTC. Variable domain in full (rest from reference TRBV25-1 and TRBJ2-5): EADIYQTPRYLVIGTGKKITLECSQTMGHDKMYWYQQDPGMELHLIHYSYGVNSTEKGDLSSESTVSRIRTEHFPLTLESARPSHTSQYLCASSEGPSVEETQYFGPGTRLLVL.

The chain combines TRBV5-5 with TRBJ1-1; no reliable D call. There are 15 residues in the CDR3. Trimming cost V 3 bases and J 0 bases, with 12 bases left between them. Germline-derived CDR1 and CDR2 are SGHKS and YYEKEE (reference sequence). The CDR3 DNA reads TGTGCCAGCAGCTCCCGAGGGTCCATGAACACTGAAGCTTTCTTT. This sequence encodes CASSSRGSMNTEAFF.

The CDR3 coding sequence is TGTGCCAGCAGTTTATTGGGACAGACTAGCACAGATACGCAGTATTTT. Its translation is CASSLLGQTSTDTQYF. V gene TRBV27 combines with J gene TRBJ2-3, with 7 bases matching TRBD1. Germline assignment: CDR1 MNHEY and CDR2 SMNVEV (reference sequence). J gave up 0 bases and V 1 base, and 4 bases lay outside the gene matches. This CDR3 has 16 amino acids.

In regard to this clone: Other DNA sequences in this sample translate to the same CDR3. The rearrangement uses TRBV7-9 and TRBJ1-2; D may be TRBD1 (5 bases). The V end was cut by 0 bases, the J end by 5 bases, with 10 bases between. Germline values: CDR1 SEHNR, CDR2 FQNEAQ (reference sequence). The CDR3 sequence is 14 residues long. The CDR3 region has the DNA TGTGCCAGCAGCTTAGCGGCAGGGTTGTATGGCTACACCTTC. This gives the protein CASSLAAGLYGYTF.

This sequence joins TRBV21-1 and TRBJ1-1; the table assigns TRBD1, which was not confirmed against the DNA. TRBV21-1 is given as a pseudogene. There are 12 residues in the CDR3. The CDR3 DNA reads as TGTGCGAGCCCCTACAGGGGGCCCACCCCTTTCTTT. Protein: CASPYRGPTPFF.

The V call is TRBV5-1, the J call TRBJ1-2, with TRBD1 matching 8 bases. The CDR3 covers 13 residues. Germline CDR1 reads SGHRS; CDR2 reads YFSETQ. The trim removed 4 bases at V and 7 bases at J, leaving 6 bases unmatched. CDR3 sequence reads: CASSVDREGGYTF. As DNA, the CDR3 is TGCGCCAGCAGCGTGGACAGGGAGGGTGGCTACACCTTC.

This clone was detected only once. The chain couples TRBV18 to TRBJ2-2, with D perhaps matching TRBD1 (5 bases). The V gene lost 1 base and the J gene lost 1 base, with 13 bases spanning the gap. Looked up from germline, CDR1 is KGHSH and CDR2 is LQKENI. CDR3 length equals 17 residues. The CDR3 loop reads CASSPLVGHLNTGELFF. As DNA, the CDR3 is TGTGCCAGCTCACCACTGGTCGGACACCTGAACACCGGGGAGCTGTTTTTT.

The chain carries TRBV7-2 and TRBJ2-1; TRBD2 matches 9 bases. CDR1 is SGHTA and CDR2 is FQGNSA in the germline V gene. CDR3 length: 17 amino acids. J was trimmed by 0 bases and V by 4 bases; bases with no gene match: 7. CDR3 loop: CASSSFPSGISYNEQFF. The DNA of the CDR3 is TGTGCCAGCAGCTCCTTTCCTAGCGGGATCTCCTACAATGAGCAGTTCTTC.

The J gene is TRBJ2-1, the V gene TRBV18, with D perhaps being TRBD1 or TRBD2 (5 bases each). V was cut by 6 bases and J by 0 bases, with 12 bases left in between. Germline values: CDR1 KGHSH, CDR2 LQKENI. The CDR3 has 15 residues. The CDR3 sequence is CASSLGESSYNEQFF. The CDR3 DNA reads TGTGCCAGCTCTTTGGGGGAAAGCTCCTACAATGAGCAGTTCTTC.

The chain uses TRBV13 and TRBJ2-5; 12 bases line up with TRBD2. CDR1 PRHDT and CDR2 FYEKMQ come from the germline V gene (reference sequence). This CDR3 comprises 19 residues. V gave up 5 bases and J gave up 0 bases; unmatched junction bases: 13. CDR3: CASSKGLAGSSLYQETQYF. CDR3 DNA sequence: TGTGCCAGCAGCAAAGGACTAGCGGGATCTTCCTTGTACCAAGAGACCCAGTACTTC. The entire variable domain, with the rest obtained from reference TRBV13 and TRBJ2-5, is as follows: AAGVIQSPRHLIKEKRETATLKCYPIPRHDTVYWYQQGPGQDPQFLISFYEKMQSDKGSIPDRFSAQQFSDYHSELNMSSLELGDSALYFCASSKGLAGSSLYQETQYFGPGTRLLVL.

The rearrangement links TRBV18 to TRBJ2-7; tentative D call: TRBD1 (8 bases). Deletions cut 4 bases from V and 3 bases from J, with 13 bases between. From germline, CDR1 is KGHSH and CDR2 LQKENI. The CDR3 runs to 14 residues. The CDR3 DNA reads TGTGCCAGCTCACTACAGGGGGAGGGCTACGAGCAGTACTTC. Translating gives CASSLQGEGYEQYF. Full variable domain (missing parts from reference TRBV18 and TRBJ2-7): NAGVMQNPRHLVRRRGQEARLRCSPMKGHSHVYWYRQLPEEGLKFMVYLQKENIIDESGMPKERFSAEFPKEGPSILRIQQVVRGDSAAYFCASSLQGEGYEQYFGPGTRLTVT.

The V and J genes are TRBV27 and TRBJ1-5; 7 bases match TRBD1. Germline CDR1 MNHEY, CDR2 SMNVEV (reference sequence). The CDR3 spans 14 residues. With 7 bases clipped from V and 6 bases from J, the junction kept 9 bases outside the gene matches. Written as DNA, the CDR3 is TGTGCCAGCATGCTACAGGGGACCGGTCAGCCCCAGCATTTT. It translates to CASMLQGTGQPQHF.